The rows below give T cell receptor beta chains drawn from one sample of a study of CD8 T cells in Susac syndrome. TCRdb used MiXCR to reprocess the immunoSEQ multiplex PCR reads, holding one entry per CDR3 protein. The table lists some 260,000 distinct CDR3 sequences, 93% of them singletons, with 0.06% to 0.08% in the top ten. Sequenced material: CD4+ T cells from PBMCs. The receptors stem from a human donor with multiple sclerosis. Each CDR3 is given without its conserved first and last residue. Fields, in order: J gene, D gene, V gene, CDR3 protein. A D gene is named only where the DNA matches it firmly.

j_gene: TRBJ2-5
d_gene: TRBD1
v_gene: TRBV9
CDR3aa: ASSTLGQQETQY

j_gene: TRBJ2-2
d_gene: .
v_gene: TRBV2
CDR3aa: ASSETRVAGELF

j_gene: TRBJ1-1
d_gene: .
v_gene: TRBV19
CDR3aa: ASSVLGVSNTEAF

j_gene: TRBJ1-1
d_gene: .
v_gene: TRBV7-8
CDR3aa: ASSLPMNTEAF

j_gene: TRBJ1-6
d_gene: TRBD1
v_gene: TRBV7-9
CDR3aa: ASSSDRGVSPLH

j_gene: TRBJ2-3
d_gene: TRBD2
v_gene: TRBV7-9
CDR3aa: ASSGTSGGAKLPDTQY

j_gene: TRBJ1-5
d_gene: .
v_gene: TRBV15
CDR3aa: ATSRGDNSNQPQH

j_gene: TRBJ2-2
d_gene: .
v_gene: TRBV27
CDR3aa: ASSPRTVNTGELF

j_gene: TRBJ2-4
d_gene: TRBD2
v_gene: TRBV6-2/TRBV6-3
CDR3aa: ASSYPGTRRNIQY

j_gene: TRBJ2-6
d_gene: TRBD1
v_gene: TRBV20-1
CDR3aa: SARRPQGAGANVLT

j_gene: TRBJ2-1
d_gene: .
v_gene: TRBV5-1
CDR3aa: ASSRGPPPNNEQF

j_gene: TRBJ2-7
d_gene: TRBD1
v_gene: TRBV20-1
CDR3aa: SARDRDRAYPYEQY

j_gene: TRBJ1-5
d_gene: .
v_gene: TRBV6-1
CDR3aa: ASSSDGGRGGNQPQH

j_gene: TRBJ1-1
d_gene: .
v_gene: TRBV3-1
CDR3aa: ASSQVGAATEAF

j_gene: TRBJ1-5
d_gene: .
v_gene: TRBV18
CDR3aa: ASSPDSPGGNQPQH

j_gene: TRBJ2-7
d_gene: TRBD1
v_gene: TRBV3-1
CDR3aa: ASSRQGSYEQY

j_gene: TRBJ1-2
d_gene: .
v_gene: TRBV27
CDR3aa: ASRLLAATNYGYT

j_gene: TRBJ2-5
d_gene: .
v_gene: TRBV7-8
CDR3aa: ASRRGLETQY

j_gene: TRBJ2-5
d_gene: .
v_gene: TRBV14
CDR3aa: ASSQTGGGVGETQY

j_gene: TRBJ1-1
d_gene: .
v_gene: TRBV7-2
CDR3aa: ASSLEGTTEAF

j_gene: TRBJ1-5
d_gene: .
v_gene: TRBV20-1
CDR3aa: SASSVNQPQH

j_gene: TRBJ2-3
d_gene: TRBD1
v_gene: TRBV6-1
CDR3aa: ASSEYRGATDTQY

j_gene: TRBJ2-7
d_gene: .
v_gene: TRBV19
CDR3aa: ASSTSGSPYEQY

j_gene: TRBJ2-3
d_gene: .
v_gene: TRBV5-6
CDR3aa: ASSFPGADTQY

j_gene: TRBJ2-7
d_gene: .
v_gene: TRBV3-1
CDR3aa: ASSQGWTRSYEQY

j_gene: TRBJ2-1
d_gene: .
v_gene: TRBV12-3/TRBV12-4
CDR3aa: ASRARAGTRYNEQF

j_gene: TRBJ2-1
d_gene: TRBD2
v_gene: TRBV29-1
CDR3aa: SVASGGEGEQF

j_gene: TRBJ1-1
d_gene: .
v_gene: TRBV9
CDR3aa: ASSVAPNTEAF

j_gene: TRBJ2-5
d_gene: .
v_gene: TRBV6-1
CDR3aa: ASSEVLRGGETQY

j_gene: TRBJ2-5
d_gene: .
v_gene: TRBV2
CDR3aa: ASRAAGLLYQETQY

j_gene: TRBJ1-2
d_gene: .
v_gene: TRBV10-2
CDR3aa: ASSEWSLLGYGYT

j_gene: TRBJ1-5
d_gene: .
v_gene: TRBV29-1
CDR3aa: SVGVNGGSNQPQH

j_gene: TRBJ1-2
d_gene: TRBD1
v_gene: TRBV12-3/TRBV12-4
CDR3aa: ASSLFDRGHGYT

j_gene: TRBJ1-1
d_gene: TRBD1
v_gene: TRBV29-1
CDR3aa: SVEEMRGQGEAF

j_gene: TRBJ1-2
d_gene: .
v_gene: TRBV4-1
CDR3aa: ASSQARTVYGYT

j_gene: TRBJ2-7
d_gene: .
v_gene: TRBV6-5
CDR3aa: ASSAGPYEQY

j_gene: TRBJ2-3
d_gene: TRBD2
v_gene: TRBV3-1
CDR3aa: ASSLMTGTSGSSDTQY

j_gene: TRBJ2-7
d_gene: TRBD1
v_gene: TRBV7-8
CDR3aa: ASSLGGTASYEQY

j_gene: TRBJ1-1
d_gene: .
v_gene: TRBV12-3/TRBV12-4
CDR3aa: ASSPGTQNTEAF

j_gene: TRBJ1-5
d_gene: TRBD1
v_gene: TRBV30
CDR3aa: AWRDRGRGNQPQH

j_gene: TRBJ2-1
d_gene: TRBD1
v_gene: TRBV10-3
CDR3aa: AISESRTGVPSSYNEQF

j_gene: TRBJ2-5
d_gene: TRBD1
v_gene: TRBV30
CDR3aa: AWNRGQEPTQETQY

j_gene: TRBJ2-4
d_gene: .
v_gene: TRBV5-1
CDR3aa: ASSLPGPQNIQY

j_gene: TRBJ2-3
d_gene: .
v_gene: TRBV4-1
CDR3aa: ASSQVGGPSRQY

j_gene: TRBJ1-3
d_gene: .
v_gene: TRBV18
CDR3aa: ASSPSTGSSGNTIY

j_gene: TRBJ2-7
d_gene: TRBD2
v_gene: TRBV20-1
CDR3aa: SARELAGGPFSYEQY

j_gene: TRBJ2-7
d_gene: .
v_gene: TRBV6-2/TRBV6-3
CDR3aa: ASSYGIAGSSYEQY

j_gene: TRBJ1-1
d_gene: .
v_gene: TRBV4-1
CDR3aa: ASSFSAREQGLSRRSMNTEAF

j_gene: TRBJ1-2
d_gene: .
v_gene: TRBV20-1
CDR3aa: SGEQGTVYGYT

j_gene: TRBJ1-5
d_gene: TRBD1
v_gene: TRBV19
CDR3aa: ASSIPGGNQPQH

j_gene: TRBJ2-6
d_gene: TRBD1
v_gene: TRBV29-1
CDR3aa: SVPADRAGANVLT

j_gene: TRBJ2-3
d_gene: TRBD2
v_gene: TRBV30
CDR3aa: AWSGGGDTQY